This is a list of T cell receptor beta chains from one sample in a study of T cells in Graves' hyperthyroidism and ophthalmopathy. Using its own MiXCR run on the multiplex PCR reads, TCRdb lists one record per CDR3 protein. In the table there are 400,000 or so distinct CDR3 sequences, around 15% of which are singletons. Sequenced material: blood. All receptors derive from a woman in her 30s with Graves' ophthalmopathy. CDR3s include the opening cysteine and the closing phenylalanine or tryptophan. The order of the fields is clone size, D gene, V gene, J gene, CDR3 protein, CDR3 DNA. D genes are given only for firm matches. The listing skips clone size in some rows; elsewhere it reads once, few, many or a size class.

-	-	TRBV19	TRBJ2-1	CASSIGITKSSYNEQFF	TGTGCCAGTAGTATAGGTATCACTAAAAGCTCCTACAATGAGCAGTTCTTC
many	-	TRBV12-5	TRBJ2-3	CASGFGHGDTDTQYF	TGTGCTAGTGGTTTCGGGCACGGAGACACAGATACGCAGTATTTT
-	-	TRBV20-1	TRBJ2-1	CSAAYNEQFF	TGCAGTGCTGCGTACAATGAGCAGTTCTTC
-	TRBD1	TRBV7-8	TRBJ1-1	CASSLLYPGTGGSQNTEAFF	TGTGCCAGCAGCCTCCTATACCCCGGGACAGGGGGTTCCCAAAACACTGAAGCTTTCTTT
many	TRBD1	TRBV28	TRBJ1-4	CASSLGQVSTNEKLFF	TGTGCCAGCAGTTTGGGACAGGTCTCAACTAATGAAAAACTGTTTTTT
many	-	TRBV6-2/TRBV6-3	TRBJ2-5	CASSYSELLNSGQYF	TGTGCCAGCAGTTACTCGGAACTTCTCAACTCGGGCCAGTACTTC
few	-	TRBV19	TRBJ2-6	CASTLQGSGANVLTF	TGTGCCAGTACATTGCAGGGCTCTGGGGCCAACGTCCTGACTTTC
many	-	TRBV4-1	TRBJ1-1	CASSQDPSGAAHNTEAFF	TGCGCCAGCAGCCAAGATCCGTCGGGGGCAGCCCATAACACTGAAGCTTTCTTT
many	-	TRBV3-1	TRBJ2-3	CASSQDATDFRPQYF	TGTGCCAGCAGCCAAGATGCGACCGACTTTCGGCCGCAGTATTTT
many	-	TRBV12-3/TRBV12-4	TRBJ2-1	CASSPHGGEQFF	TGTGCCAGCAGCCCTCACGGGGGTGAGCAGTTCTTC
many	TRBD2	TRBV7-2	TRBJ2-1	CASSLERGPSYNEQFF	TGTGCCAGCAGCTTAGAGCGGGGGCCTTCCTACAATGAGCAGTTCTTC
-	-	TRBV12-3/TRBV12-4	TRBJ2-3	CASGLSTDTQYF	TGTGCCAGCGGTTTAAGCACAGATACGCAGTATTTT
many	TRBD1	TRBV4-2	TRBJ1-5	CASSQETGERQPQHF	TGTGCCAGCAGCCAGGAAACAGGGGAACGTCAGCCCCAGCATTTT
few	-	TRBV24-1	TRBJ2-5	CATSGRFQETQYF	TGTGCCACCAGTGGCAGGTTCCAAGAGACCCAGTACTTC
-	-	TRBV5-5	TRBJ2-5	CASSPAGGDQETQYF	TGTGCCAGCAGCCCGGCAGGGGGGGACCAAGAGACCCAGTACTTC
-	-	TRBV30	TRBJ2-5	CAWSGSGMETQYF	TGTGCCTGGTCGGGAAGTGGCATGGAGACCCAGTACTTC
-	-	TRBV29-1	TRBJ1-1	CRVTGLRDTEAFF	TGCAGAGTTACAGGGCTCCGGGACACTGAAGCTTTCTTT
many	TRBD2	TRBV3-1	TRBJ2-5	CASSRLAGGSQETQYF	TGTGCCAGCAGCCGGCTAGCGGGGGGATCCCAAGAGACCCAGTACTTC
-	-	TRBV7-2	TRBJ1-6	CASSLHVLPPAIYSPLHF	TGTGCCAGCAGCTTACATGTTCTGCCGCCTGCGATTTATTCACCCCTCCACTTT
many	-	TRBV28	TRBJ1-5	CASRTGGPNQPQHF	TGTGCCAGCAGGACGGGGGGACCCAATCAGCCCCAGCATTTT
few	-	TRBV7-2	TRBJ1-2	CASSSRRTYGYTF	TGTGCCAGCAGCTCCCGCAGGACTTATGGCTACACCTTC
-	-	TRBV29-1	TRBJ2-7	CSVEDLKTYEQYF	TGCAGCGTTGAAGACCTAAAAACCTACGAGCAGTACTTC
many	TRBD2	TRBV7-9	TRBJ2-7	CASSSSGGRSSYEQYF	TGTGCCAGCAGCTCGTCCGGGGGGAGAAGCTCCTACGAGCAGTACTTC
few	-	TRBV24-1	TRBJ2-6	CATSDLGDEAGANVLTF	TGTGCCACCAGTGATTTGGGGGATGAAGCTGGGGCCAACGTCCTGACTTTC
many	-	TRBV7-9	TRBJ2-1	CASRIFPGTLRDEQFF	TGTGCCAGCAGAATATTCCCTGGGACTCTAAGGGATGAGCAGTTCTTC
-	TRBD1	TRBV5-1	TRBJ1-1	CASSPGVRGGANTEAFF	TGCGCCAGCAGCCCCGGGGTCAGGGGGGGGGCGAACACTGAAGCTTTCTTT
few	-	TRBV6-1	TRBJ1-2	CASSELQEGWYGYTF	TGTGCCAGCAGTGAACTCCAGGAAGGTTGGTATGGCTACACCTTC
few	-	TRBV6-1	TRBJ2-1	CASRFRGASYNEQFF	TGTGCCAGCAGATTCAGGGGGGCTTCCTACAATGAGCAGTTCTTC
many	-	TRBV7-6	TRBJ1-1	CASSLNSAGGRTEAFF	TGTGCCAGCAGCTTGAATTCAGCCGGGGGCAGAACTGAAGCTTTCTTT